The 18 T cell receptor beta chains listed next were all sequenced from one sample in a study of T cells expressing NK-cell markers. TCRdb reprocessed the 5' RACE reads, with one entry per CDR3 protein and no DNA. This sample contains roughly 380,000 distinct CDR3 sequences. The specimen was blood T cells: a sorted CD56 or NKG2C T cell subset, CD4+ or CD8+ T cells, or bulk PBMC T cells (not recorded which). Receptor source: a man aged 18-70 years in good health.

This chain's CDR3 is CASSRYDSGGFNEQFF. The V gene is TRBV4-1, the J gene TRBJ2-1; the TRBD2 assignment by TCRdb is unverifiable without DNA. The CDR3 runs to 16 residues. The V gene's germline CDR1 is MGHRA and CDR2 YSYEKL.

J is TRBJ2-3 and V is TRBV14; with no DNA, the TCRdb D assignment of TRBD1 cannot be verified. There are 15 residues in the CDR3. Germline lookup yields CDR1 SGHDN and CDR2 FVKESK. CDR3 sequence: CASSHPGGRDDTQYF.

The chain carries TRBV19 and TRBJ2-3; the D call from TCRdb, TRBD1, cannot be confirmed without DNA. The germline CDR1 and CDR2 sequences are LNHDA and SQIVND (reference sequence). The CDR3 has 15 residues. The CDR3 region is CASSMLDRAADTQYF.

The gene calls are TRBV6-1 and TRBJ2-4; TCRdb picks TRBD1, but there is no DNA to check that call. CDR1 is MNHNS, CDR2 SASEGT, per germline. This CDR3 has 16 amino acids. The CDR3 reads CASSRGRGIAKNIQYF.

The CDR3 region is CASKITDLHNSPLHF. This chain links TRBV6-1 with TRBJ1-6. CDR1 is MNHNS, CDR2 SASEGT, per germline. This CDR3 is built from 15 residues.

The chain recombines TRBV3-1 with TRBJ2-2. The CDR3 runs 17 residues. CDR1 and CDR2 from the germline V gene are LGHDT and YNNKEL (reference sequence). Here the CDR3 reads CASSQTTHLDRLGELFF.

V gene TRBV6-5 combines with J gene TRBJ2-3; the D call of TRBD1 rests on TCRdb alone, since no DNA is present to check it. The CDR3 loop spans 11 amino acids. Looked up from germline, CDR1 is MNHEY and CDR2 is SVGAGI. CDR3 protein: CASSWGLTQYF.

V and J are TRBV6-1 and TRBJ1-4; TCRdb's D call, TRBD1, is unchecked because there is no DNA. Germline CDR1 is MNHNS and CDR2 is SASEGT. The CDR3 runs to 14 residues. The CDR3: CASTRQGVNEKLFF.

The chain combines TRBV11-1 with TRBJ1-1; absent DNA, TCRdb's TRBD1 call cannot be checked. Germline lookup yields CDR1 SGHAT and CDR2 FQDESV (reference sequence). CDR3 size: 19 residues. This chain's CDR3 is CASTEIFGRIREMNTEAFF.

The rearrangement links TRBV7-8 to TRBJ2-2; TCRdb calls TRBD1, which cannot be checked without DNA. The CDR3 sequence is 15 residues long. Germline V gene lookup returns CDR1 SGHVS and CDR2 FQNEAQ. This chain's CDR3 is CASSLFDRVTGELFF.

The CDR3: CASSRNGKPYEQYF. The V gene is TRBV5-1, the J gene TRBJ2-7; no DNA is available, so the TRBD1 call from TCRdb remains unchecked. Germline V CDR1 and CDR2: SGHRS, YFSETQ. The CDR3 has 14 residues. Based on the CDR3 plus reference TRBV5-1 and TRBJ2-7, the full variable domain is KAGVTQTPRYLIKTRGQQVTLSCSPISGHRSVSWYQQTPGQGLQFLFEYFSETQRNKGNFPGRFSGRQFSNSRSEMNVSTLELGDSALYLCASSRNGKPYEQYFGPGTRLTVT.

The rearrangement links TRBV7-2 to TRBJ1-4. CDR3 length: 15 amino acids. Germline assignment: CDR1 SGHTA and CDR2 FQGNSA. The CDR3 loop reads CASSARWGTGEKLFF.

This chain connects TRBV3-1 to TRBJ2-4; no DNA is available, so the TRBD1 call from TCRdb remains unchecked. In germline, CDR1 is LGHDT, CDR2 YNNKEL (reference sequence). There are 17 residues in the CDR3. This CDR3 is CASSQVAGTGRKNIQYF. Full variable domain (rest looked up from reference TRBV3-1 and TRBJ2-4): DTAVSQTPKYLVTQMGNDKSIKCEQNLGHDTMYWYKQDSKKFLKIMFSYNNKELIINETVPNRFSPKSPDKAHLNLHINSLELGDSAVYFCASSQVAGTGRKNIQYFGAGTRLSVL.

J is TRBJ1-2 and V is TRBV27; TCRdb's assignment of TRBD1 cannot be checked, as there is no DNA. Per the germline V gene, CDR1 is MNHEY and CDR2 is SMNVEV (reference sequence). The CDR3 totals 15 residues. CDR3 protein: CASSIYPGINYGYTF.

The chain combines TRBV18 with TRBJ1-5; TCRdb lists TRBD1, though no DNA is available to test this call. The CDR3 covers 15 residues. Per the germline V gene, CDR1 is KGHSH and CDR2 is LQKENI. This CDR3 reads CASSPSRGENQPQHF.

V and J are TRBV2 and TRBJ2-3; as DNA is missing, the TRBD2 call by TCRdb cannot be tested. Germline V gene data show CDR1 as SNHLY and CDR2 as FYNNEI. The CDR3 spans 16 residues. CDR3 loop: CASSDSKRGGTDTQYF.

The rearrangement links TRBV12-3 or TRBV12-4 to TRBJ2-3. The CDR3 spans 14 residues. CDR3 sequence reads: CASTRSRRTDTQYF.

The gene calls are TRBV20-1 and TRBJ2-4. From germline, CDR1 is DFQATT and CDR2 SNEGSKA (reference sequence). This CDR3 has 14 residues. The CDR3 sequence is CSALSDLAKNIQYF.